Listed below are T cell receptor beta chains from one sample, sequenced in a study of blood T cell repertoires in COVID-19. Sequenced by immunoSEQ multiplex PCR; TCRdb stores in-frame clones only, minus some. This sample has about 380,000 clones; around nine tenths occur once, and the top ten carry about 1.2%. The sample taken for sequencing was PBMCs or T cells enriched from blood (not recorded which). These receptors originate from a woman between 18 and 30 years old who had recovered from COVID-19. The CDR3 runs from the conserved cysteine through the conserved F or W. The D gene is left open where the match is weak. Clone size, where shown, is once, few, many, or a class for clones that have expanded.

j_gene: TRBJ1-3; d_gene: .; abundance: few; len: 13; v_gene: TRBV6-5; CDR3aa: CASKPSSGNTIYF; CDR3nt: TGTGCCAGCAAGCCGTCCTCTGGAAACACCATATATTTT
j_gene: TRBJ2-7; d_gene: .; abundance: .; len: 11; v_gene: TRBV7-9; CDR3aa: CASSLEEYKDF; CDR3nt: TGTGCCAGCAGCTTAGAGGAGTATAAGGACTTC
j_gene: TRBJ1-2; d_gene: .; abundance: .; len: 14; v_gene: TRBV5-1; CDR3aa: CASSPRQVGYGYTF; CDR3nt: TGCGCCAGCAGCCCACGACAGGTCGGCTATGGCTACACCTTC
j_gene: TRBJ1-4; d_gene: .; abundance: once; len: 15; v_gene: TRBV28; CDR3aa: CASSSPLGGNEKLFF; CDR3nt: TGTGCCAGCAGTTCGCCGTTGGGCGGGAATGAAAAACTGTTTTTT
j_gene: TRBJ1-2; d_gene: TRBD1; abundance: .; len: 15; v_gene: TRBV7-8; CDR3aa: CASSPRQGGHYGYTF; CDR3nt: TGTGCCAGCAGCCCCCGACAGGGTGGACACTATGGCTACACCTTC
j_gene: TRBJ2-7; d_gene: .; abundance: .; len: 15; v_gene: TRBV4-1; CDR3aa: CASSQDMEESYEQYF; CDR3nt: TGCGCCAGCAGCCAAGATATGGAGGAGTCCTACGAGCAGTACTTC
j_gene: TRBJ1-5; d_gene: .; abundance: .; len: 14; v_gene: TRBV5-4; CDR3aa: CASSLFRSNQPQHF; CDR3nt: TGTGCCAGCAGCTTGTTCAGGAGCAATCAGCCCCAGCATTTT
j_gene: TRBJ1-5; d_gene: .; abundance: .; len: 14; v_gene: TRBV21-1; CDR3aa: CASSNTTGNQPQHF; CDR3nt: TGTGCCAGCAGCAATACAACAGGGAATCAGCCCCAGCATTTT
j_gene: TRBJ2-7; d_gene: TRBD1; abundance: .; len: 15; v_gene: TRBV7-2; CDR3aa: CASSTAGTGGREQYF; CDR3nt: TGTGCCAGCAGCACAGCCGGGACAGGGGGCCGCGAGCAGTACTTC
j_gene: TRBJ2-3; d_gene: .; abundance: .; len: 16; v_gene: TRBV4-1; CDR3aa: CASSQPPELGADTQYF; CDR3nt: TGCGCCAGCAGCCAACCCCCGGAGCTGGGAGCAGATACGCAGTATTTT
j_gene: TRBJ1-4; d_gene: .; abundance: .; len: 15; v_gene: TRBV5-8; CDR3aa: CASSLTGPREEKLFF; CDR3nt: TGTGCCAGCAGCTTGACCGGGCCCCGGGAGGAAAAACTGTTTTTT
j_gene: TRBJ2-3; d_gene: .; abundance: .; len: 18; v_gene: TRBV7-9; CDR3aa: CASSPARVGAWSADTQYF; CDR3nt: TGTGCCAGCAGCCCAGCTAGAGTTGGGGCATGGTCGGCAGATACGCAGTATTTT
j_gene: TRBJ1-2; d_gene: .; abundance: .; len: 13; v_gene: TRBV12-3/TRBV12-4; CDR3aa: CASSNGQNYGYTF; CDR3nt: TGTGCCAGCAGCAACGGACAGAACTATGGCTACACCTTC
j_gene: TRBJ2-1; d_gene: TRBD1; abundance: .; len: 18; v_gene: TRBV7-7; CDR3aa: CASSLAESGTGGSNEQFF; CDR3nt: TGTGCTAGCAGCTTAGCCGAGAGCGGGACAGGGGGTTCCAATGAGCAGTTCTTC
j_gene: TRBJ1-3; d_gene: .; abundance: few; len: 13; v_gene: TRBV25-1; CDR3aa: CASSTVSGNTIYF; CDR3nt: TGTGCCAGCAGCACAGTTTCTGGAAACACCATATATTTT
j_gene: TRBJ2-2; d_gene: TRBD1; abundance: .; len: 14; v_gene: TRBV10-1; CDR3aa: CASRGQGAAGELFF; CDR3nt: TGCGCCAGCAGGGGACAGGGGGCAGCCGGGGAGCTGTTTTTT
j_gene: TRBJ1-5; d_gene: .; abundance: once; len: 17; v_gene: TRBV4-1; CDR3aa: CASSQDRGGRGNQPQHF; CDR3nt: TGCGCCAGCAGCCAAGATCGTGGAGGAAGAGGCAATCAGCCCCAGCATTTT
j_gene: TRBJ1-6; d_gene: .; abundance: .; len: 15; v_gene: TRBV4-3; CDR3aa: CASSQDRDLGSPLHF; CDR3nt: TGCGCCAGCAGCCAAGATCGGGACTTGGGGTCACCCCTCCACTTT
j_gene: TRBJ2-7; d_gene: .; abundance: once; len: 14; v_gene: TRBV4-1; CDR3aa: CASSPRESLYEQYF; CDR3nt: TGCGCCAGCAGCCCGAGGGAGAGCCTCTACGAGCAGTACTTC
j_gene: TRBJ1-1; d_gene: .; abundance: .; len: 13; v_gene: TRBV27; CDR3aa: CASSFRRNTEAFF; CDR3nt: TGTGCCAGCAGTTTCCGGAGGAACACTGAAGCTTTCTTT
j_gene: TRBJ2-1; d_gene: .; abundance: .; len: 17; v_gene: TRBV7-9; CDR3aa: CASSPYLEGRSYNEQFF; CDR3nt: TGTGCCAGCAGCCCATATTTGGAGGGACGGAGCTACAATGAGCAGTTCTTC
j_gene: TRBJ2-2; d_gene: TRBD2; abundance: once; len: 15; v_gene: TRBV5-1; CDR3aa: CASSPTSGGTGELFF; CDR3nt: TGCGCCAGCAGCCCGACTAGCGGGGGCACCGGGGAGCTGTTTTTT
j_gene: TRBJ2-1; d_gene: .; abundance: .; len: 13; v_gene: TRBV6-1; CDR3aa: CASSEGPGGEQFF; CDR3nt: TGTGCCAGCAGTGAAGGCCCCGGGGGAGAGCAGTTCTTC
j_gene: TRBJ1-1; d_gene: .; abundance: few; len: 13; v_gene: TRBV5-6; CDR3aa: CASSRQLNTEAFF; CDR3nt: TGTGCCAGCAGTCGACAGTTGAACACTGAAGCTTTCTTT
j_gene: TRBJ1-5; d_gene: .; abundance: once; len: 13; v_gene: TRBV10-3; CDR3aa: CAISSQGNQPQHF; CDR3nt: TGTGCCATCAGTTCACAGGGAAATCAGCCCCAGCATTTT
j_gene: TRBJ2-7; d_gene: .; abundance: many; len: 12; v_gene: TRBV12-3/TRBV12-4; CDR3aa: CASSHGGLEQYF; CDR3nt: TGTGCCAGCAGCCACGGGGGACTCGAGCAGTACTTC
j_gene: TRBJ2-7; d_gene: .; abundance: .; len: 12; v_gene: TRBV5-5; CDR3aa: CASSGGLYEQYF; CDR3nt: TGTGCCAGCAGCGGGGGACTTTACGAGCAGTACTTC
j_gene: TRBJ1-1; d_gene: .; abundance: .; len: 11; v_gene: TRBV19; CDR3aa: CASSIFAGAYF; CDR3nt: TGTGCCAGTAGTATATTCGCGGGGGCGTATTTT
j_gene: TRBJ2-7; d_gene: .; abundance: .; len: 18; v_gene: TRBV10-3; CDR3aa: CAISESKAATGMTYEQYF; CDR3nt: TGTGCCATCAGTGAGTCGAAAGCGGCGACGGGGATGACCTACGAGCAGTACTTC
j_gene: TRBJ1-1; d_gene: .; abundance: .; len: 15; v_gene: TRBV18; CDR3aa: CASSPPQGGNTEAFF; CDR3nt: TGTGCCAGCTCACCCCCCCAGGGAGGGAACACTGAAGCTTTCTTT
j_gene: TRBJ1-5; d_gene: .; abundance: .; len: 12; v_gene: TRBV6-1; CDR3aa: CASSGLYQPQHF; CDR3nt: TGTGCCAGCAGTGGACTCTATCAGCCCCAGCATTTT
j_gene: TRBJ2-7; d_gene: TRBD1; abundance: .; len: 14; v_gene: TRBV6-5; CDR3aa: CASSYYGQGREQYF; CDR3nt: TGTGCCAGCAGTTACTACGGACAGGGAAGGGAGCAGTACTTC
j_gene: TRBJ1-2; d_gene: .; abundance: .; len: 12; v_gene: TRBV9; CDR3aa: CASSINRDGYTF; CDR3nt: TGTGCCAGCAGCATAAACAGGGATGGCTACACCTTC
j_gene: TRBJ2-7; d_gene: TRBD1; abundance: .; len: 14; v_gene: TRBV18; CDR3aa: CASSPRDRINEQYF; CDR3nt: TGTGCCAGCTCACCGCGGGACAGGATTAACGAGCAGTACTTC
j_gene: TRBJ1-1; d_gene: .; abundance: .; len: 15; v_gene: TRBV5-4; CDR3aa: CASSSYPGHREEAFF; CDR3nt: TGTGCCAGCAGCTCATACCCGGGACATCGAGAAGAAGCTTTCTTT
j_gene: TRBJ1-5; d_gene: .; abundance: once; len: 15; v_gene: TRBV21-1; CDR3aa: CASSPGGGSNQPQHF; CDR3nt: TGTGCCAGCAGCCCAGGGGGCGGAAGCAATCAGCCCCAGCATTTT
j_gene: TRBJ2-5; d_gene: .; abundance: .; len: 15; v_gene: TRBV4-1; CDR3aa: CASSQESRSQETQYF; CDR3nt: TGCGCCAGCAGCCAAGAATCCAGGTCACAAGAGACCCAGTACTTC
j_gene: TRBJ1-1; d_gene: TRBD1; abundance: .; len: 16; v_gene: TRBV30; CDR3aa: CAWSVRATGQASEAFF; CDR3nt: TGTGCCTGGAGTGTACGCGCCACCGGACAGGCTTCTGAAGCTTTCTTT
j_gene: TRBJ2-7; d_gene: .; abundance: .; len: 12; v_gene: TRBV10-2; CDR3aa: CASRTQTYEQYF; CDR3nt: TGCGCCAGCAGAACTCAAACCTACGAGCAGTACTTC
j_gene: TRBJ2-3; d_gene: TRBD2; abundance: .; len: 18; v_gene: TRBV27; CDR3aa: CASSFLTSGGLSTDTQYF; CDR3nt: TGTGCCAGCAGTTTCTTGACTAGCGGGGGGCTCAGCACAGATACGCAGTATTTT
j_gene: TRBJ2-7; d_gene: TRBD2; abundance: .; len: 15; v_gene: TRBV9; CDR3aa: CASSRGPAGVGEQYF; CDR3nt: TGTGCCAGCTCGCGGGGTCCAGCGGGGGTGGGCGAGCAGTACTTC
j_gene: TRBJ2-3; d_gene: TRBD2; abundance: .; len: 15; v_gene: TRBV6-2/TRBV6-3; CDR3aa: CASSISGESTDTQYF; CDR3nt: TGTGCCAGCAGCATCAGCGGGGAGAGCACAGATACGCAGTATTTT
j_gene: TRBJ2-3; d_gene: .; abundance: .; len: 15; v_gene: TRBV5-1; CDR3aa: CASSSRGGSTDTQYF; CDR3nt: TGCGCCAGCAGCTCCCGAGGAGGGAGCACAGATACGCAGTATTTT
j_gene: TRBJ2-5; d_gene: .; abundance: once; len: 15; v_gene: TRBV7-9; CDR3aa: CASSPLSVRGETQYF; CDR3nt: TGTGCCAGCAGCCCACTCTCGGTGAGAGGAGAGACCCAGTACTTC
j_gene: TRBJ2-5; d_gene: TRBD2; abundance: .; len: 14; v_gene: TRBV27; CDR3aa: CASSDRTSGETQYF; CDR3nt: TGTGCCAGCAGTGACCGGACTAGCGGCGAGACCCAGTACTTC
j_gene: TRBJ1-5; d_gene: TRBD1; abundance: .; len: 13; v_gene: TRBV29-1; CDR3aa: CSVGQGVYQPQHF; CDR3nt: TGCAGCGTGGGACAGGGCGTTTATCAGCCCCAGCATTTT
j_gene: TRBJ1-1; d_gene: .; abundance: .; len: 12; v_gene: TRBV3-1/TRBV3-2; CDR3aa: CASNHKNTEAFF; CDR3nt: TGTGCCAGCAACCATAAGAACACTGAAGCTTTCTTT
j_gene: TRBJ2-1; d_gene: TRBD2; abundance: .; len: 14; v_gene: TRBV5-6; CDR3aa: CASSGGDSYNEQFF; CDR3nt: TGTGCCAGCAGCGGGGGGGACTCATACAATGAGCAGTTCTTC
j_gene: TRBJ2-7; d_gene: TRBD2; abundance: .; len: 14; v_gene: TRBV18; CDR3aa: CASSQPGLVTEQYF; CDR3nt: TGTGCCAGCTCACAGCCGGGACTAGTAACCGAGCAGTACTTC
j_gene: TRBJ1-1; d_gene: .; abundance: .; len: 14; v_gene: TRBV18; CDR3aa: CASSPTRQGTEAFF; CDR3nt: TGTGCCAGCTCACCCACTCGGCAGGGGACTGAAGCTTTCTTT
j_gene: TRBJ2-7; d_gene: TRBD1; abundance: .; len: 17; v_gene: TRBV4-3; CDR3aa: CASSQERTGSTSYEQYF; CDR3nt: TGCGCCAGCAGCCAAGAACGGACAGGCTCAACCTCCTACGAGCAGTACTTC
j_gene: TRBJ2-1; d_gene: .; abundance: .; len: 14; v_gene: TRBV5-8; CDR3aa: CASTYRGFPNEQFF; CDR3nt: TGTGCCAGCACCTATCGGGGTTTCCCCAATGAGCAGTTCTTC